This T cell receptor beta chain was identified during a study of vaccination effects on CD4 cells after COVID-19. About the research overall: Samples came from a couple of convalescent patients 16 days and one week before vaccination. Study-wide points: Whether induced by infection or by vaccine, clones showed marked clonal contraction late after vaccination.

Antigen-specific CD4+ T cells were first expanded with viral peptide pools by the ViraFEST assay and only then sequenced. Culture proceeded for approximately nine days, and CD4+ T cells were then isolated. Documented for the person is a PCR-confirmed SARS-CoV-2 infection occurring between March and December 2020. Cultures used 2 million to 2.5 million PBMC per well, about 10 IU/ml IL-2 and approximately 10 ug/ml peptides. Assay used: immunoSEQ multiplex PCR; TCRdb lists only in-frame clones, some missing. The sample has roughly 45,000 clones; approximately 70% are singletons. The CDR3 length is 17 residues. The germline V and J ends were trimmed by 1 base and 0 bases, with 13 bases remaining between them. Looked up from germline, CDR1 is GTSNPN and CDR2 is SVGIG (reference sequence). With respect to this clone: The target antigen is unknown.

This receptor was obtained from a human donor who had a prior SARS-CoV-2 infection. Sequenced material: CD4+ T cells from PBMCs cultured with a peptide pool, taken before COVID-19 vaccination. V and J are TRBV30 and TRBJ1-6; D is unresolved. CDR3: CAWSGKDGSSYNSPLHF. In DNA, the CDR3 is TGTGCCTGGAGTGGGAAGGACGGGAGCTCCTATAATTCACCCCTCCACTTT.